This TCR beta chain was captured by sequencing in a study of T cell responses to AZD1222 COVID-19 vaccine. Study-wide findings and caveats: Baseline testing showed seropositivity in only six AZD1222 recipients. Clonal diversity was possibly underestimated; the donors were predominantly white British and more often female.

The method was immunoSEQ multiplex PCR; TCRdb's version includes in-frame clones alone and lacks a portion of them. Counted here are around 80,000 clones, approximately 85% occurring once; the ten biggest clones make up more than 9%. Germline V CDR1 and CDR2: KGHSH, LQKENI. The CDR3 is 18 amino acids. With V trimmed by 6 bases and J by 0 bases, 10 bases remained unmatched. About this clone itself: What it binds is unknown.

The clonotype originates from an adult who received the AZD1222 COVID-19 vaccine. The material sequenced was peripheral blood, taken 28 days after the second AZD1222 dose. V usage is TRBV18 and J usage is TRBJ2-7; 14 positions match TRBD2. The CDR3: CASSRGLAGEKNSYEQYF. Here the CDR3 DNA reads TGTGCCAGCTCCAGGGGACTAGCGGGGGAAAAAAACTCCTACGAGCAGTACTTC.